The sequence of this T cell receptor beta chain was determined in a study of human T cells and chemical hapten exposure. Study context: Yields of TCR per sample differed, chiefly owing to small differences in pooled library volume.

Time point defined: healthy volunteer bleed at 6 weeks. The starting material, unfractionated whole blood, was used for total RNA extraction. Per germline, CDR1 DFQATT and CDR2 SNEGSKA (reference sequence). The germline V and J ends were trimmed by 3 bases and 3 bases, with 12 bases remaining between them. This CDR3 is 13 amino acids long. Each CDR3 protein is one row after TCRdb ran MiXCR on the RACE reads. The profile covers 70,000 to 95,000 distinct CDR3 sequences, with about 9.2% appearing a single time and 1.7% taken by the ten largest. The rearrangement joins TRBV20-1 to TRBJ2-7; TRBD1 might be the D (6 bases). This TCR derives from a female donor in good health. Some clones in this sample may be carry-over from other donors' samples. The sequencing sample was made of whole blood. The CDR3 loop reads CSASFGQLYEQYF. In DNA form, the CDR3 reads TGCAGTGCTAGTTTCGGACAGCTCTACGAGCAGTACTTC.